Following are 18 T cell receptor beta chains from one sample sequenced in a study of blood T cell repertoires in COVID-19. TCRdb's table, derived via immunoSEQ multiplex PCR, lists solely in-frame clones and lacks some. The sample consists of roughly 390,000 clones, roughly 85% of them appearing once. Sequencing input: peripheral blood. The receptors were gathered from a woman in her late teens or twenties with acute or convalescent COVID-19.

This clone was seen only once. The chain links TRBV30 to TRBJ2-5, with D perhaps matching TRBD2 (7 bases). CDR3 size: 15 residues. Per germline, CDR1 GTSNPN and CDR2 SVGIG (reference sequence). V was trimmed by 1 base and J by 1 base, leaving 13 bases between them. CDR3 DNA sequence: TGTGCCTGGAGTGCCATCGGGGGGCCCCAAGAGACCCAGTACTTC. It specifies CAWSAIGGPQETQYF.

The rearrangement links TRBV6-5 to TRBJ1-4; D unresolved. The ends were cut back, 2 bases at V and 13 bases at J, with 17 bases in the middle. This CDR3 region has 14 residues. Germline CDR1 reads MNHEY; CDR2 reads SVGAGI. The CDR3 sequence is CASSYARPPEGLFF. The CDR3 nucleotides read TGTGCCAGCAGTTACGCGAGACCTCCCGAGGGACTGTTTTTT.

Points on this clone: This sample includes further DNA sequences coding for the same CDR3. The J gene is TRBJ2-7, the V gene TRBV28; tentative D call: TRBD2 (5 bases). The CDR3 sequence is 13 residues long. Trimming took 6 bases from V and 2 from J, leaving 11 bases between them. CDR1 and CDR2 from the germline V gene are MDHEN and SYDVKM. The chain's CDR3 is CASRDSPTYEQYF. CDR3 bases: TGTGCCAGCAGGGACTCGCCGACCTACGAGCAGTACTTC. The variable domain in full, completed from reference TRBV28 and TRBJ2-7, reads DVKVTQSSRYLVKRTGEKVFLECVQDMDHENMFWYRQDPGLGLRLIYFSYDVKMKEKGDIPEGYSVSREKKERFSLILESASTNQTSMYLCASRDSPTYEQYFGPGTRLTVT.

Concerning this clone: This sample also contains other DNA sequences that code for the same CDR3. The chain recombines TRBV9 with TRBJ2-1, with 11 positions matching TRBD2. Germline-derived CDR1 and CDR2 are SGDLS and YYNGEE. V was clipped by 4 bases and J by 4 bases; unmatched bases: 4. CDR3 length equals 15 residues. The CDR3 bases are TGTGCCAGCAGCCTCGGGACTAGCGGTTACAATGAGCAGTTCTTC. Protein sequence: CASSLGTSGYNEQFF. The full variable domain, completed using reference TRBV9 and TRBJ2-1, is DSGVTQTPKHLITATGQRVTLRCSPRSGDLSVYWYQQSLDQGLQFLIQYYNGEERAKGNILERFSAQQFPDLHSELNLSSLELGDSALYFCASSLGTSGYNEQFFGPGTRLTVL.

The DNA for the CDR3 is TGCGCCAGCAGCTTACAGTGGAACACTGAAGCTTTCTTT. Its protein is CASSLQWNTEAFF. The V gene is TRBV5-1, the J gene TRBJ1-1; D ambiguous. This CDR3 contains 13 residues. Trimming shortened V by 2 bases and J by 1 base, and 6 bases separated the two germline ends. Germline CDR1 and CDR2: SGHRS and YFSETQ.

V gene TRBV23-1 combines with J gene TRBJ1-5; TRBD1 is a possible D gene (6 bases). TRBV23-1 is designated an ORF whose function remains uncertain. The CDR3 extends over 14 amino acids. V gave up 7 bases and J gave up 0 bases, with 10 bases separating them. The CDR3 is CASKDRNSNQPQHF. As DNA, the CDR3 is TGCGCCAGCAAGGACAGAAATAGCAATCAGCCCCAGCATTTT.

The J gene is TRBJ1-5, the V gene TRBV10-3, with 7 bases that match TRBD1. Trimming at V came to 3 bases and at J to 2 bases, leaving 7 bases not matched to a gene. The germline gives CDR1 ENHRY, CDR2 SYGVKD. The CDR3 sequence is 16 residues long. CDR3 residues: CAISDPRQGGNQPQHF. In DNA form, the CDR3 reads TGTGCCATCAGTGATCCACGACAGGGAGGCAATCAGCCCCAGCATTTT.

The genes are TRBV28 and TRBJ2-3, with 7 bases aligning to TRBD1. CDR1 MDHEN and CDR2 SYDVKM come from the germline V gene. V lost 6 bases to trimming and J lost 6 bases; unmatched junction nucleotides: 6. The CDR3 extends over 13 amino acids. The CDR3 spells CASRRQGVDTQYF. As DNA, the CDR3 is TGTGCCAGCAGGAGACAGGGTGTGGATACGCAGTATTTT.

J is TRBJ1-5 and V is TRBV24-1, with 8 positions matching TRBD1. The CDR3 runs 16 residues. Trimming took 3 bases from V and 7 from J; bases not matched to a gene: 10. Germline V lookup: CDR1 KGHDR, CDR2 SFDVKD. The CDR3 region has the DNA TGTGCCACCAGTGATCCCAGGACAGGGCTGGGCCAGCCCCAGCATTTT. This translates into CATSDPRTGLGQPQHF.

The chain joins TRBV5-4 to TRBJ2-2; TRBD1 is a possible D gene (5 bases). Germline values: CDR1 SGHNT, CDR2 YYREEE (reference sequence). V was trimmed by 1 base and J by 6 bases, leaving 13 bases between them. The CDR3 runs 15 residues. CDR3 sequence (DNA): TGTGCCAGCAGCTTGACAGGAGACGGGCCCGGGGAGCTGTTTTTT. Protein: CASSLTGDGPGELFF.

V is TRBV18 and J is TRBJ1-2; 8 positions match TRBD1. J lost 7 bases, V lost 3 bases, and 10 bases had no gene match. The V gene's germline CDR1 is KGHSH and CDR2 LQKENI. CDR3 length: 15 amino acids. The CDR3 DNA is TGTGCCAGCTCACCGCAAAACGGACAGGGAGGTGGCTACACCTTC. Protein product: CASSPQNGQGGGYTF. Full variable domain (missing parts from reference TRBV18 and TRBJ1-2): NAGVMQNPRHLVRRRGQEARLRCSPMKGHSHVYWYRQLPEEGLKFMVYLQKENIIDESGMPKERFSAEFPKEGPSILRIQQVVRGDSAAYFCASSPQNGQGGGYTFGSGTRLTVV.

This chain connects TRBV28 to TRBJ1-2, with D perhaps TRBD1 (5 bases). Trimming took off 6 bases at V and 2 bases at J, with 13 bases between the two ends. This CDR3 region has 14 residues. Germline CDR1 MDHEN, CDR2 SYDVKM. The chain's CDR3 is CASRTGGENYGYTF. CDR3 nucleotide sequence: TGTGCCAGCAGAACTGGAGGGGAGAACTATGGCTACACCTTC.

The gene calls are TRBV28 and TRBJ2-2, with a possible D match to TRBD2 (5 bases). Per the germline V gene, CDR1 is MDHEN and CDR2 is SYDVKM. This CDR3 is 17 amino acids long. Trimming left V 5 bases short and J 0 bases short, with 16 bases between. CDR3 residues: CASSAVSGGPNTGELFF. CDR3 bases: TGTGCCAGCAGTGCCGTCAGCGGAGGACCGAACACCGGGGAGCTGTTTTTT. The whole variable domain, remainder taken from reference TRBV28 and TRBJ2-2, is DVKVTQSSRYLVKRTGEKVFLECVQDMDHENMFWYRQDPGLGLRLIYFSYDVKMKEKGDIPEGYSVSREKKERFSLILESASTNQTSMYLCASSAVSGGPNTGELFFGEGSRLTVL.

The chain employs TRBV20-1 and TRBJ2-7, with 7 bases fitting TRBD1. After removal of 6 bases from V and 3 bases from J, the junction contained 2 bases not matched to a gene. This CDR3 contains 11 residues. Germline CDR1 and CDR2: DFQATT and SNEGSKA (reference sequence). The CDR3 reads CSAGDSYEQYF. The CDR3 DNA sequence: TGCAGTGCAGGGGACAGCTACGAGCAGTACTTC.

CDR3 in DNA: TGTGCCAGCAGCTTCGGTGGAGGGAGGAACACTGAAGCTTTCTTT. Amino acids: CASSFGGGRNTEAFF. This sequence joins TRBV5-4 and TRBJ1-1; the D is unclear. The CDR3 length is 15 residues. Germline values: CDR1 SGHNT, CDR2 YYREEE (reference sequence). V lost 2 bases to trimming and J lost 1 base, with 12 bases between them.

This chain links TRBV2 with TRBJ2-2, with D possibly matching TRBD2 (5 bases). The CDR3 is 13 residues long. V lost 8 bases to trimming and J lost 3 bases, with 10 bases between them. Per germline, CDR1 SNHLY and CDR2 FYNNEI. CDR3 nucleotides: TGTGCCAGCCCGGACGGGGACACCGGGGAGCTGTTTTTT. Its protein is CASPDGDTGELFF.

This clone was detected once. This sample includes further DNA sequences coding for the same CDR3. The V call is TRBV27, the J call TRBJ1-5; D unclear. CDR1 is MNHEY, CDR2 SMNVEV, per germline (reference sequence). The CDR3 covers 13 residues. Trimming removed 5 bases at V and 2 bases at J, with 7 bases between. CDR3 protein: CASSPQGNQPQHF. As DNA, the CDR3 is TGTGCCAGCAGTCCCCAGGGCAATCAGCCCCAGCATTTT.

The V and J genes are TRBV27 and TRBJ2-1; tentative D call: TRBD2 (6 bases). This CDR3 has 17 amino acids. Germline V gene sequence: CDR1 MNHEY, CDR2 SMNVEV (reference sequence). V was shortened by 2 bases and J by 6 bases, with 20 bases between the two germline ends. The CDR3 sequence: CASSLDSWEAGSNEQFF. The CDR3 DNA reads as TGTGCCAGCAGTTTAGACTCATGGGAGGCAGGGTCCAATGAGCAGTTCTTC.